One and the same sample provided the 17 T cell receptor beta chains below, sequenced in a study of cytomegalovirus exposure and HLA in healthy donors. A multiplex PCR was run with 60 Vbeta primers and 13 Jbeta primers. Libraries were prepared by immunoSEQ multiplex PCR; TCRdb keeps only in-frame clonotypes and omits some of them. The sample includes approximately 100,000 clones, about 75% of them seen just once. Sequencing was carried out using PBMCs. All receptors derive from a male donor in good health and CMV-seropositive.

The chain links TRBV27 to TRBJ1-5; D uncertain. This CDR3 spans 16 amino acids. With 4 bases removed from V and 0 bases from J, the gap between germline ends came to 13 bases. From germline, CDR1 is MNHEY and CDR2 SMNVEV (reference sequence). CDR3 region: CASSSKAVNSNQPQHF. The DNA of the CDR3 is TGTGCCAGCAGTTCGAAGGCGGTGAATAGCAATCAGCCCCAGCATTTT.

The chain has TRBV7-6 and TRBJ1-1; TRBD1 is a possible D gene (5 bases). Germline lookup yields CDR1 SGHVS and CDR2 FNYEAQ. Trimming stripped 4 bases from V and 3 bases from J, with 12 bases between. The CDR3 extends over 14 amino acids. The CDR3 region has the DNA TGTGCCAGCAGCTCGGAAGCCAGGGACACTGAAGCTTTCTTT. This translates into CASSSEARDTEAFF.

The table lists this clone with a count of one. This rearrangement joins TRBV7-9 to TRBJ1-2, with unresolved D. CDR1 and CDR2 from the germline V gene are SEHNR and FQNEAQ (reference sequence). This CDR3 has 12 amino acids. The V and J ends lost 0 bases and 4 bases respectively, with 3 bases between them. The CDR3 is CASSLASYGYTF. CDR3 DNA: TGTGCCAGCAGCTTAGCTAGCTATGGCTACACCTTC.

This clone was counted a single time. The V call is TRBV11-2, the J call TRBJ1-5, with 7 bases fitting TRBD1. V lost 1 base, J lost 7 bases, and 4 bases stayed unmatched. This CDR3 comprises 14 residues. CDR1 and CDR2 from the germline V gene are SGHAT and FQNNGV. The CDR3 here is CASSLGTGGQPQHF. The DNA for the CDR3 is TGTGCCAGCAGCTTAGGGACAGGCGGCCAGCCCCAGCATTTT. Full variable domain (remainder filled in from reference TRBV11-2 and TRBJ1-5): EAGVAQSPRYKIIEKRQSVAFWCNPISGHATLYWYQQILGQGPKLLIQFQNNGVVDDSQLPKDRFSAERLKGVDSTLKIQPAKLEDSAVYLCASSLGTGGQPQHFGDGTRLSIL.

The chain recombines TRBV5-1 with TRBJ1-2; the D gene is possibly TRBD1 (5 bases). In germline, CDR1 is SGHRS, CDR2 YFSETQ. Trimming took off 2 bases at V and 4 bases at J, with 15 bases between the two ends. This CDR3 region has 15 residues. CDR3 loop: CASSLAGPQTYGYTF. The CDR3, as DNA: TGCGCCAGCAGCTTAGCGGGACCGCAGACCTATGGCTACACCTTC. The full variable domain, with the rest looked up from reference TRBV5-1 and TRBJ1-2, is KAGVTQTPRYLIKTRGQQVTLSCSPISGHRSVSWYQQTPGQGLQFLFEYFSETQRNKGNFPGRFSGRQFSNSRSEMNVSTLELGDSALYLCASSLAGPQTYGYTFGSGTRLTVV.

The gene calls are TRBV10-3 and TRBJ2-1; the match to TRBD2 covers 9 bases. The germline V gene has CDR1 ENHRY and CDR2 SYGVKD. This CDR3 spans 16 amino acids. J lost 0 bases, V lost 5 bases, and 5 bases had no gene match. The DNA for the CDR3 is TGTGCCATCAGTTTCTTAGCGGGGGCCTCCTACAATGAGCAGTTCTTC. Its protein is CAISFLAGASYNEQFF.

The chain uses TRBV19 and TRBJ1-3; D might be TRBD1 (5 bases). Looked up from germline, CDR1 is LNHDA and CDR2 is SQIVND (reference sequence). The CDR3 sequence is 14 residues long. The germline V and J ends were trimmed by 4 bases and 2 bases, with 9 bases remaining between them. The CDR3 bases are TGTGCCAGTAGTAGGGCGGGGGCTGGAAACACCATATATTTT. The encoded protein is CASSRAGAGNTIYF.

The rearrangement joins TRBV2 to TRBJ2-5; TRBD1 is a possible D gene (6 bases). Germline-derived CDR1 and CDR2 are SNHLY and FYNNEI. This CDR3 contains 14 residues. With 7 bases removed from V and 5 bases from J, the gap between germline ends came to 17 bases. CDR3 amino acids: CASNDVSRGETQYF. The CDR3 nucleotides read TGTGCCAGCAACGACGTCTCGAGGGGGGAGACCCAGTACTTC.

CDR3 DNA: TGTGCCAGCACCAACCGGGACAGTAATTCACCCCTCCACTTT. It codes for CASTNRDSNSPLHF. The rearrangement uses TRBV27 and TRBJ1-6; the match to TRBD1 covers 7 bases. This CDR3 region has 14 residues. CDR1 MNHEY and CDR2 SMNVEV come from the germline V gene (reference sequence). Trimming at V came to 7 bases and at J to 6 bases, leaving 6 bases not matched to a gene.

This rearrangement joins TRBV5-1 to TRBJ1-4, with TRBD1 matching 8 bases. The CDR3 is 14 residues long. Germline V gene lookup returns CDR1 SGHRS and CDR2 YFSETQ. Germline trimming cut 2 bases from V and 8 bases from J; bases unmatched to any gene: 5. Here the CDR3 DNA reads TGCGCCAGCAGCTTTGACAGGGGCGGGGAAAAACTGTTTTTT. It translates to CASSFDRGGEKLFF.

This rearrangement joins TRBV27 to TRBJ2-2, with 9 bases lining up with TRBD1. The CDR3 extends over 16 amino acids. The V gene end was trimmed by 4 bases and the J gene end by 7 bases; junction bases not matched to a gene: 10. Germline assignment: CDR1 MNHEY and CDR2 SMNVEV (reference sequence). The CDR3 coding sequence is TGTGCCAGCAGTTCTACCGGGACAGGGACGGTCGGGGAGCTGTTTTTT. As protein: CASSSTGTGTVGELFF.

Comments on this clone: A read error may account for a junction end that differs from germline. V usage is TRBV7-7 and J usage is TRBJ2-3, with 10 bases aligning to TRBD2. Per germline, CDR1 SSHAT and CDR2 FNYEAQ (reference sequence). The CDR3 has 15 residues. This CDR3 reads CASSFSSGGTDTQYF. As DNA, the CDR3 is TGTGCTAGCAGCTTCTCTAGCGGGGGAACAGATACGCAGTATTTT.

This chain uses TRBV11-2 with TRBJ2-7; possibly TRBD2 for D (5 bases). Trimming pared 1 base from V and 0 bases from J, leaving 13 bases between. Germline CDR1 reads SGHAT; CDR2 reads FQNNGV. The CDR3 spans 16 residues. This CDR3 reads CASSLGVARSSYEQYF. In DNA, the CDR3 is TGTGCCAGCAGCTTAGGGGTAGCGAGGAGCTCCTACGAGCAGTACTTC.

The V call is TRBV5-6, the J call TRBJ1-3; no firm D call. This CDR3 has 14 residues. Germline V gene lookup returns CDR1 SGHDT and CDR2 YYEEEE. V lost 4 bases and J 0 bases, leaving 8 bases between the germline ends. CDR3 region: CASSLRASGNTIYF. In nucleotides, the CDR3 is TGTGCCAGCAGCCTTCGAGCCTCTGGAAACACCATATATTTT.

This rearrangement joins TRBV5-1 to TRBJ2-7, with D possibly matching TRBD2 (6 bases). CDR3 length equals 13 residues. V was pared by 5 bases and J by 6 bases, with 15 bases between. Germline CDR1 SGHRS, CDR2 YFSETQ. In DNA, the CDR3 is TGCGCCAGCAGATCTAGCGTAAACGCCGAGCAGTACTTC. Translation: CASRSSVNAEQYF.

This rearrangement joins TRBV11-2 to TRBJ1-1, with D unclear. Between the trimmed V and J ends, which lost 4 bases and 2 bases, there was a span of 26 bases. The V gene's germline CDR1 is SGHAT and CDR2 FQNNGV. The CDR3 is 19 residues long. CDR3 loop: CASSSVSSYGNPLNTEAFF. DNA for the CDR3: TGTGCCAGCAGCTCCGTATCAAGTTACGGGAACCCTCTAAACACTGAAGCTTTCTTT.

This clone was counted a single time. This chain connects TRBV6-1 to TRBJ1-5; 7 bases agree with TRBD1. The CDR3 covers 17 residues. Looked up from germline, CDR1 is MNHNS and CDR2 is SASEGT. V shed 4 bases and J 2 bases; nucleotides not matched to a gene: 11. The CDR3 sequence is CASSVPGAQGGNQPQHF. In nucleotides, the CDR3 is TGTGCCAGCAGTGTCCCGGGAGCTCAGGGGGGCAATCAGCCCCAGCATTTT.